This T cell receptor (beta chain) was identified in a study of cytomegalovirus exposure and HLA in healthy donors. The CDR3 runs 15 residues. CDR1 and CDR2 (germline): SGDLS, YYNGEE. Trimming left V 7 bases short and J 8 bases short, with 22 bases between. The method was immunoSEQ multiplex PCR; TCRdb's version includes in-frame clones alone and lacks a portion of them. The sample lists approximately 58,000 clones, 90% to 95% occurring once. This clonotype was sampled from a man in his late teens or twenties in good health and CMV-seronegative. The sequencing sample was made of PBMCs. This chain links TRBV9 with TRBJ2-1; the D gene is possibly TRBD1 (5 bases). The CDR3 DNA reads TGTGCCAGCGGCCCAGCAGGGTTCACCTCAGATGAGCAGTTCTTC. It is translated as CASGPAGFTSDEQFF.